The T cell receptor (beta chain) under discussion was sequenced for a study of cytomegalovirus exposure and HLA in healthy donors. General study points: While the bulk of TCR sequences proved rare, some public TCRs turned up in many donors. Cytomegalovirus-associated status was assigned to about 170 TCR beta chains.

A note on this clone: Its antigen is not known.

60 Vbeta and 13 Jbeta primers were used in PCR. Source study methods: Unique TCR beta chains totaled some 80 million in a later count, with roughly 11 million of them shared. The method was immunoSEQ multiplex PCR; TCRdb's version includes in-frame clones alone and lacks a portion of them. V and J calls plus clone size are reproduced from that table; the DNA served to infer D and trimming. The sample holds some 140,000 clones, roughly 77% seen once. This CDR3 is 11 amino acids long. Germline values: CDR1 MDHEN, CDR2 SYDVKM. V dropped 8 bases and J dropped 10; count of bases not matched to a gene: 5. The source of this sequence is a man aged 25 to 40 in good health and CMV-seropositive. Specimen: PBMCs. The V gene is TRBV28, the J gene TRBJ2-1; 7 bases line up with TRBD2. The CDR3 spells CASGVSGEQFF. In DNA, the CDR3 is TGTGCCAGCGGCGTTAGCGGGGAGCAGTTCTTC. Supplemented by reference TRBV28 and TRBJ2-1, the full variable domain reads DVKVTQSSRYLVKRTGEKVFLECVQDMDHENMFWYRQDPGLGLRLIYFSYDVKMKEKGDIPEGYSVSREKKERFSLILESASTNQTSMYLCASGVSGEQFFGPGTRLTVL.